The 32 T cell receptor beta chains reported below all come from one sample, sequenced in a study of OX40 agonist ivuxolimab in advanced cancers. The repertoire was sequenced with immunoSEQ multiplex PCR; TCRdb's copy has only in-frame clones and lacks some. Of tens of thousands of clones listed, approximately 81% are singletons. The starting material was CD4+ or CD8+ T cells sorted from blood, obtained in a trial of the OX40 agonist ivuxolimab. Receptors were obtained from an adult with an advanced solid tumor such as melanoma, head and neck, liver or kidney cancer.

J is TRBJ2-7 and V is TRBV6-5; 7 positions agree with TRBD1. CDR3 length: 13 amino acids. With 5 bases clipped from V and 5 bases from J, the junction kept 6 bases outside the gene matches. Germline V CDR1 and CDR2: MNHEY, SVGAGI. CDR3 sequence: CASSEIGTDEQYF. The CDR3 coding sequence is TGTGCCAGCAGTGAAATAGGGACAGACGAGCAGTACTTC.

The V and J genes are TRBV28 and TRBJ1-5; 8 nucleotides agree with TRBD1. The germline V gene encodes CDR1 MDHEN and CDR2 SYDVKM. The CDR3 runs to 17 residues. After removal of 6 bases from V and 7 bases from J, the junction contained 17 bases not matched to a gene. This chain's CDR3 is CASRSDPRQGPRQPQHF. The CDR3 nucleotides read TGTGCCAGCAGATCTGATCCCAGACAGGGGCCCCGCCAGCCCCAGCATTTT.

The chain carries TRBV9 and TRBJ2-1; 12 nucleotides line up with TRBD2. Unmatched junction bases numbered 5, after V lost 3 bases and J lost 4 bases. This CDR3 region has 16 residues. Germline lookup yields CDR1 SGDLS and CDR2 YYNGEE. DNA of the CDR3: TGTGCCAGCAGCGCAATCGGACTAGCGGGGTACAATGAGCAGTTCTTC. Residues: CASSAIGLAGYNEQFF.

The chain uses TRBV4-2 and TRBJ1-2; D is unresolved. Trimming removed 1 base from V and 14 bases from J, with 11 bases in between. The CDR3 is 11 residues long. Germline-derived CDR1 and CDR2 are LGHNA and YNFKEQ. CDR3 nucleotides: TGTGCCAGCAGCCAAGGAAACCTAATGACCTTC. Its translation: CASSQGNLMTF.

V is TRBV5-8 and J is TRBJ2-7; no reliable D call. CDR3 size: 16 residues. Trimming removed 4 bases at V and 0 bases at J, with 17 bases between. CDR1 is SGHTS and CDR2 is YDEGEE in the germline V gene. The CDR3 DNA reads TGTGCCAGCAGCCCCGACTTCCCCAGGAGCTCCTACGAGCAGTACTTC. It yields the protein CASSPDFPRSSYEQYF.

V gene TRBV5-4 combines with J gene TRBJ2-1; TRBD1 might be the D (6 bases). Trimming removed 4 bases at V and 8 bases at J, with 19 bases between. The CDR3 sequence is 15 residues long. Germline assignment: CDR1 SGHNT and CDR2 YYREEE (reference sequence). The CDR3 protein is CASSPPGVGSDEQFF. CDR3 coding DNA: TGTGCCAGCAGCCCTCCAGGGGTAGGGTCCGATGAGCAGTTCTTC.

The CDR3 nucleotides are TGCGCCAGCAGTGGTCCCGCGGACAACTATGGCTACACCTTC. Protein product: CASSGPADNYGYTF. This chain joins TRBV10-2 and TRBJ1-2; no reliable D call. The germline V gene encodes CDR1 WSHSY and CDR2 SAAADI. CDR3 length: 14 amino acids. V was shortened by 4 bases and J by 2 bases, with 11 bases between the two germline ends.

CDR3 amino acids: CASSPGQVGEQFF. DNA for the CDR3: TGCGCCAGCAGCCCAGGGCAGGTTGGTGAGCAGTTCTTC. The chain is built from TRBV4-1 and TRBJ2-1; D possibly corresponds to TRBD1 (5 bases). Germline V gives CDR1 MGHRA, CDR2 YSYEKL. CDR3 length: 13 amino acids. The V end was cut by 4 bases, the J end by 9 bases, with 13 bases between.

Worth noting for this clone: An end of the junction does not agree with germline; a read error may underlie this. The genes are TRBV5-1 and TRBJ2-7, with TRBD1 matching 7 bases. CDR1 is SGHRS, CDR2 YFSETQ, per germline. There are 12 residues in the CDR3. The CDR3 loop reads CASSGQGDEQYF. CDR3 coding DNA: TGTGCCAGCAGCGGCCAGGGGGACGAGCAGTACTTC.

The chain uses TRBV5-6 and TRBJ2-7; D remains ambiguous. CDR1 and CDR2 (germline): SGHDT, YYEEEE. Between the trimmed V and J ends, which lost 0 bases and 0 bases, there was a span of 10 bases. CDR3 length equals 15 residues. The CDR3 coding sequence is TGTGCCAGCAGCTTGGACCCTGTGCTCTCCTACGAGCAGTACGTC. Protein: CASSLDPVLSYEQYV.

The chain joins TRBV6-6 to TRBJ1-2; TRBD1 might be the D (6 bases). Trimming shortened V by 1 base and J by 2 bases, and 14 bases separated the two germline ends. Germline CDR1 and CDR2: MNHNY and SVGAGI (reference sequence). CDR3 length: 16 residues. For the CDR3, the DNA is TGTGCCAGCAGTTACTTTATTACAGGGAACAACTATGGCTACACCTTC. This gives the protein CASSYFITGNNYGYTF.

The rearrangement joins TRBV29-1 to TRBJ2-4; TRBD1 matches 7 bases. After removal of 7 bases from V and 5 bases from J, the junction contained 14 bases not matched to a gene. This CDR3 has 15 amino acids. Germline lookup yields CDR1 SQVTM and CDR2 ANQGSEA. CDR3 sequence reads: CSAVAGQDIENIQYF. The CDR3 bases are TGCAGCGCCGTGGCCGGACAGGATATAGAAAACATTCAGTACTTC.

The V gene is TRBV2, the J gene TRBJ2-7; D ambiguous. Trimming stripped 7 bases from V and 2 bases from J, with 12 bases between. CDR3 length: 13 amino acids. Germline V gene sequence: CDR1 SNHLY, CDR2 FYNNEI. CDR3 loop: CASKTRVAYEQYV. The CDR3 DNA reads as TGTGCCAGCAAAACACGTGTCGCCTACGAGCAGTACGTC.

The CDR3 DNA is TGTGCCAGCAGCTCCCCGGCCGAGCAGTTCTTC. Protein product: CASSSPAEQFF. J is TRBJ2-1 and V is TRBV7-9, with D unclear. V was clipped by 4 bases and J by 10 bases, with 8 bases between them. The CDR3 is 11 residues long. The germline V gene encodes CDR1 SEHNR and CDR2 FQNEAQ (reference sequence).

As to this clone: At the DNA level, this CDR3 is encoded by other sequences in the same sample as well. This chain uses TRBV7-2 with TRBJ2-1, with a weak D call TRBD2 (5 bases). From germline, CDR1 is SGHTA and CDR2 FQGNSA. The CDR3 has 17 residues. V lost 1 base, J lost 5 bases, and 18 bases lay in between. The CDR3 reads CASSLGGVNRIDNEQFF. As DNA, the CDR3 is TGTGCCAGCAGCTTAGGGGGAGTAAATCGTATTGACAATGAGCAGTTCTTC.

The V gene is TRBV11-3, the J gene TRBJ2-3, with D perhaps assigned TRBD1 or TRBD2 (5 bases each). CDR3 size: 15 residues. Trimming removed 2 bases at V and 2 bases at J, with 11 bases between. CDR1 is SGHNT and CDR2 is YENEEA in the germline V gene. CDR3 nucleotides: TGTGCCAGCAGCTTATCTGGGGGTTACACAGATACGCAGTATTTT. Amino acid sequence: CASSLSGGYTDTQYF. Full variable domain (outside the CDR3, taken from reference TRBV11-3 and TRBJ2-3): EAGVVQSPRYKIIEKKQPVAFWCNPISGHNTLYWYLQNLGQGPELLIRYENEEAVDDSQLPKDRFSAERLKGVDSTLKIQPAELGDSAVYLCASSLSGGYTDTQYFGPGTRLTVL.

The genes are TRBV29-1 and TRBJ2-1; a possible D gene is TRBD2 (5 bases). CDR3 length: 13 amino acids. Trimming removed 3 bases from V and 6 bases from J, with 12 bases in between. Germline V gene data show CDR1 as SQVTM and CDR2 as ANQGSEA. CDR3 coding DNA: TGCAGCGTTGACGCAGTGGCGGGCAATGAGCAGTTCTTC. The encoded protein is CSVDAVAGNEQFF.

By share of the sample, this clone is medium-sized. The chain has TRBV5-6 and TRBJ2-7; 7 nucleotides align to TRBD1. CDR3 length: 14 residues. Germline values: CDR1 SGHDT, CDR2 YYEEEE. The J segment lost 4 bases and the V segment lost 4 bases, leaving 8 bases of the junction unmatched. The CDR3 DNA reads TGTGCCAGCAGCACGACAGGGCTCCCTTACGAGCAGTACTTC. Amino acids: CASSTTGLPYEQYF. Drawing the rest from reference TRBV5-6 and TRBJ2-7, the complete variable domain is DAGVTQSPTHLIKTRGQQVTLRCSPKSGHDTVSWYQQALGQGPQFIFQYYEEEERQRGNFPDRFSGHQFPNYSSELNVNALLLGDSALYLCASSTTGLPYEQYFGPGTRLTVT.

This clone was seen once. The rearrangement joins TRBV7-2 to TRBJ1-2; D call uncertain. This CDR3 is 16 amino acids long. V was pared by 2 bases and J by 9 bases, with 22 bases between. The germline V gene encodes CDR1 SGHTA and CDR2 FQGNSA. CDR3: CASSLTTWTQDGSYTF. The CDR3 DNA follows: TGTGCCAGCAGCTTAACCACCTGGACCCAGGACGGTAGCTACACCTTC.

This chain uses TRBV9 with TRBJ2-1; 7 bases map to TRBD1. Germline lookup yields CDR1 SGDLS and CDR2 YYNGEE. The ends lost 0 bases at V and 6 bases at J; junction bases unmatched: 6. The CDR3 totals 15 residues. CDR3 nucleotides: TGTGCCAGCAGCGTAGAGGGGGCGAGTCTCAATGAGCAGTTCTTC. This sequence encodes CASSVEGASLNEQFF.

The genes are TRBV6-1 and TRBJ2-1; tentatively, D is TRBD2 (6 bases). This CDR3 has 18 amino acids. The germline gives CDR1 MNHNS, CDR2 SASEGT. V was shortened by 4 bases and J by 5 bases, with 24 bases between the two germline ends. For the CDR3, the DNA is TGTGCCAGCAGTGGATCCCTACTAGCTTCCGCGGTCGACAATGAGCAGTTCTTC. This encodes CASSGSLLASAVDNEQFF.

J is TRBJ2-4 and V is TRBV11-2, with no clear D. V shed 4 bases and J shed 3 bases, with 10 bases lying between them. The CDR3 runs 14 residues. The germline V gene encodes CDR1 SGHAT and CDR2 FQNNGV. The CDR3 protein is CASSSSSDKNIQYF. The DNA for the CDR3 is TGTGCCAGCAGCTCATCCAGTGACAAAAACATTCAGTACTTC.

This clone appeared a few times. The chain has TRBV15 and TRBJ2-7, with 8 bases matching TRBD1. The CDR3 extends over 13 amino acids. The trim removed 3 bases at V and 6 bases at J, leaving 4 bases unmatched. Looked up from germline, CDR1 is LNHNV and CDR2 is YYDKDF (reference sequence). The CDR3 DNA reads TGTGCCACCAGCAGTGACAGGGGAGTCGAGCAGTACGTC. It yields the protein CATSSDRGVEQYV.

The chain recombines TRBV4-3 with TRBJ1-6; D is uncertain. CDR1 LGHNA and CDR2 YSLEER come from the germline V gene. The CDR3 has 18 residues. Trimming removed 2 bases at V and 0 bases at J, with 14 bases between. The CDR3 reads CASSQRGDLNSYNSPLHF. CDR3 sequence (DNA): TGCGCCAGCAGCCAACGCGGCGATCTTAACTCCTATAATTCACCCCTCCACTTT.

This chain links TRBV6-4 with TRBJ2-3, with D perhaps TRBD1 (5 bases). CDR3 length equals 15 residues. Germline CDR1 reads MRHNA; CDR2 reads SNTAGT. Trimming cost V 4 bases and J 0 bases, with 11 bases left between them. Here the CDR3 reads CASSGGKSSTDTQYF. The CDR3 DNA reads TGTGCCAGCAGTGGGGGCAAAAGTAGCACAGATACGCAGTATTTT.

CDR3 sequence reads: CASSLPMGEGVGEQYF. The CDR3 bases are TGTGCCAGCAGCTTACCCATGGGGGAAGGGGTTGGGGAGCAGTACTTC. The chain combines TRBV7-9 with TRBJ2-7; D possibly matches TRBD1 or TRBD2 (5 bases each). Germline CDR1 is SEHNR and CDR2 is FQNEAQ (reference sequence). The length of the CDR3 is 16 residues. V lost 2 bases and J lost 7, with 21 bases in between. Complete variable domain (other parts from reference TRBV7-9 and TRBJ2-7): DTGVSQNPRHKITKRGQNVTFRCDPISEHNRLYWYRQTLGQGPEFLTYFQNEAQLEKSRLLSDRFSAERPKGSFSTLEIQRTEQGDSAMYLCASSLPMGEGVGEQYFGPGTRLTVT.

This clone has more than one count but fewer than ten. CDR3 amino acids: CASRDLAGPLYEQYF. The CDR3 DNA follows: TGTGCCAGCAGGGATCTAGCGGGGCCCCTATACGAGCAGTACTTC. The gene calls are TRBV28 and TRBJ2-7; 9 bases align to TRBD2. Losses at the gene ends were 6 bases for V and 4 bases for J; bases not matched to a gene: 10. The CDR3 runs 15 residues. CDR1 and CDR2 (germline): MDHEN, SYDVKM.

This clone was detected a few times. The gene calls are TRBV14 and TRBJ2-7, with D possibly being TRBD2 (5 bases). The germline CDR1 and CDR2 sequences are SGHDN and FVKESK. The V end was cut by 0 bases, the J end by 4 bases, with 16 bases between. The CDR3 length is 16 residues. The DNA for the CDR3 is TGTGCCAGCAGCCAAGAAAAACTAGTTCAATCTTACGAGCAGTACGTC. It codes for CASSQEKLVQSYEQYV.

This clone appeared a single time. This chain joins TRBV27 and TRBJ1-2; D call uncertain. CDR1 and CDR2 (germline): MNHEY, SMNVEV (reference sequence). V was cut by 2 bases and J by 6 bases, with 10 bases left in between. This CDR3 has 13 amino acids. CDR3 sequence reads: CASSLVWGNGYTF. The CDR3 bases are TGTGCCAGCAGTTTAGTGTGGGGTAATGGCTACACCTTC.

CDR3 in amino acids: CASSFTDLEQYF. The CDR3 DNA reads as TGTGCCAGCAGCTTCACCGATCTCGAGCAGTACTTC. The V and J genes are TRBV7-6 and TRBJ2-7; D is unresolved. Per the germline V gene, CDR1 is SGHVS and CDR2 is FNYEAQ. The CDR3 length is 12 residues. V was shortened by 3 bases and J by 6 bases, with 9 bases between the two germline ends.

The rearrangement uses TRBV2 and TRBJ2-7; D not certain. V shed 2 bases and J shed 6 bases, with 5 bases lying between them. Germline lookup yields CDR1 SNHLY and CDR2 FYNNEI. There are 11 residues in the CDR3. CDR3 nucleotide sequence: TGTGCCAGCAGTGAATTGCTCGAGCAGTACGTC. Its translation is CASSELLEQYV.

V and J are TRBV4-3 and TRBJ2-1, with D unclear. Germline V gives CDR1 LGHNA, CDR2 YSLEER. This CDR3 is built from 15 residues. V lost 0 bases and J 2 bases, leaving 8 bases between the germline ends. DNA for the CDR3: TGCGCCAGCAGCCAAGATCGAGTAGCCTACAATGAGCAGTTCTTC. Its translation: CASSQDRVAYNEQFF.